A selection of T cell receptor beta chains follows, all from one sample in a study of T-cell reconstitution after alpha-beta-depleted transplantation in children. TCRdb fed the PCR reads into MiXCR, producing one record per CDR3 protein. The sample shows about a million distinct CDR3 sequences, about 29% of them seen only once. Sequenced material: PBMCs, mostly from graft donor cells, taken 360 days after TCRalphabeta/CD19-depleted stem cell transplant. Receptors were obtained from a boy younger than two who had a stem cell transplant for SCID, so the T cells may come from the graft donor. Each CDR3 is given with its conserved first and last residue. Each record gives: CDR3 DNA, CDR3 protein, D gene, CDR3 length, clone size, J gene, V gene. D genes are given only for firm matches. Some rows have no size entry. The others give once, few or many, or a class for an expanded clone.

TGTGCCAGCAGTTACTCCAGGGTTTTGGGAGAGACCCAGTACTTC,CASSYSRVLGETQYF,.,15,.,TRBJ2-5,TRBV6-5
TGTGCCAGCAGTTTCTCTAGCGCATTCCCAGATACGCAGTATTTT,CASSFSSAFPDTQYF,.,15,.,TRBJ2-3,TRBV28
TGCAGTGCACACCGGACAGGGGGTATTATGAACACTGAAGCTTTCTTT,CSAHRTGGIMNTEAFF,TRBD1,16,few,TRBJ1-1,TRBV20-1
TGTGCCAGCAGTTTTAGGGGAGCCCAGGGGGGCTACACCTTC,CASSFRGAQGGYTF,.,14,few,TRBJ1-2,TRBV27
TGTGCCAGCAGTTTCTATCCCCAGGGGTACACTGAAGCTTTCTTT,CASSFYPQGYTEAFF,.,15,.,TRBJ1-1,TRBV12-3/TRBV12-4
TGTGCCAGCAGGCAGGGGATCGGTAATTCACCCCTCCACTTT,CASRQGIGNSPLHF,.,14,.,TRBJ1-6,TRBV7-2
TGTGCCAGCAGTTACGCCACCGGGACACTTGGCACAGATACGCAGTATTTT,CASSYATGTLGTDTQYF,.,17,few,TRBJ2-3,TRBV6-5
TGTGCCAGCCACCCCCTGGGAGGGTTAGGCTATGGCTACACCTTC,CASHPLGGLGYGYTF,.,15,few,TRBJ1-2,TRBV6-1
TGCAGTGCTAGAGGCAGCTACCAAGAGACCCAGTACTTC,CSARGSYQETQYF,.,13,few,TRBJ2-5,TRBV20-1
TGTGCCAGCAGCCAAGCGGACAGCTATGGCTACACCTTC,CASSQADSYGYTF,.,13,many,TRBJ1-2,TRBV3-1
TGTGCCAGCACCCAGGCGCGGGGGGGCAACCACAATGAGCAGTTCTTC,CASTQARGGNHNEQFF,TRBD2,16,few,TRBJ2-1,TRBV5-6
TGTGCCAGCAGTTACGCGCTAGGCACAGATACGCAGTATTTT,CASSYALGTDTQYF,.,14,.,TRBJ2-3,TRBV6-5
TGCGCCTCGGCCGGGCTCCTCACAGATACGCAGTATTTT,CASAGLLTDTQYF,.,13,.,TRBJ2-3,TRBV10-1
TGTGCCAGCAGCTTAGTGCGCGGGGGGCCCTACAATGAGCAGTTCTTC,CASSLVRGGPYNEQFF,TRBD2,16,many,TRBJ2-1,TRBV7-9
TGTGCCAGCAGTTCAAATAGCGGGGGGCCCTTCAATGAGCAGTTCTTC,CASSSNSGGPFNEQFF,TRBD2,16,.,TRBJ2-1,TRBV6-5
TGCGCCAGCAGCAGTACGGACAGGGGACCCTACGAGCAGTACTTC,CASSSTDRGPYEQYF,TRBD1,15,.,TRBJ2-7,TRBV5-1
TGCAGCGTTGAAGGCGCGGGGGCCTACCCAGGCTCTTACGAGCAGTACTTC,CSVEGAGAYPGSYEQYF,.,17,.,TRBJ2-7,TRBV29-1
TGTGCCAGCAGTGAAAGTCGGAGGACAGAAAATGAAAAACTGTTTTTT,CASSESRRTENEKLFF,.,16,.,TRBJ1-4,TRBV2
TGCAGTGCTGGGGGGGGGCTACCTTACACCGGGGAGCTGTTTTTT,CSAGGGLPYTGELFF,.,15,few,TRBJ2-2,TRBV20-1
TGTGCCAGCAGCGTAGATCTCACAGATACGCAGTATTTT,CASSVDLTDTQYF,.,13,.,TRBJ2-3,TRBV9
TGTGCCAGCACCAGGTGGGGTGAGCAGTTCTTC,CASTRWGEQFF,.,11,few,TRBJ2-1,TRBV6-5
TGTGCCAGCAGCAAACAGGGGCCACTTGGAGGGGAGCAGTTCTTC,CASSKQGPLGGEQFF,.,15,many,TRBJ2-1,TRBV27
TGTGCCAGCAGTGTGGAGTGGGAGACCCAGTACTTC,CASSVEWETQYF,.,12,few,TRBJ2-5,TRBV2
TGCAGTGCCCAAAAACACGGGGGGGCGGTAGATACGCAGTATTTT,CSAQKHGGAVDTQYF,TRBD2,15,few,TRBJ2-3,TRBV20-1
TGTGCCAGCAGTTACTACAGGGTTGACAATGAGCAGTTCTTC,CASSYYRVDNEQFF,.,14,few,TRBJ2-1,TRBV6-2/TRBV6-3
TGTGCCAGTAGCCTCTCCTTCGGCGATGAGCAGTTCTTC,CASSLSFGDEQFF,.,13,.,TRBJ2-1,TRBV19
TGCGCCAGCAGCATTTCCCAGGGTCACGGCTACGAGCAGTACTTC,CASSISQGHGYEQYF,.,15,few,TRBJ2-7,TRBV5-1
TGTGCCAGCAGCTCGTTACGGGGGCGAAGCACAGATACGCAGTATTTT,CASSSLRGRSTDTQYF,.,16,.,TRBJ2-3,TRBV11-2
TGTGCCAGCAGTGTCCGGACCGGAGGGGGTGGCTACACCTTC,CASSVRTGGGGYTF,.,14,.,TRBJ1-2,TRBV2
TGTGCCATCAGTGGCCGGACAGGCACGAGCTCCTACGAGCAGTACTTC,CAISGRTGTSSYEQYF,TRBD1,16,.,TRBJ2-7,TRBV10-3
TGTGCCAGCAGCCCGGGTTTTCCCTACGAGCAGTACTTC,CASSPGFPYEQYF,.,13,few,TRBJ2-7,TRBV5-6
TGTGCCAGCAGCTGGGGCGAATCGGACGCCCCCTACACCTTC,CASSWGESDAPYTF,.,14,.,TRBJ1-2,TRBV7-6
TGCGCCAGCAGCTTTGCGGGGAATGTTCTGTACTTC,CASSFAGNVLYF,.,12,.,TRBJ2-4,TRBV5-1
TGCAGTGCTAGCGCTCGGGAGGGGGGATCAGATACGCAGTATTTT,CSASAREGGSDTQYF,TRBD2,15,few,TRBJ2-3,TRBV20-1
TGTGCTAGTGGCCAATTGGTGAAAGGGACCTACGAGCAGTACTTC,CASGQLVKGTYEQYF,.,15,few,TRBJ2-7,TRBV12-5
TGCGCCAGCAGCTCCTCAGGGGGGATCAAAGAGACCCAGTACTTC,CASSSSGGIKETQYF,.,15,.,TRBJ2-5,TRBV5-1
TGCGCCAGCAGCCAAGATGTCGGAGGGACAGGAGGGGAAAAACTGTTTTTT,CASSQDVGGTGGEKLFF,TRBD1,17,.,TRBJ1-4,TRBV4-1
TGTGCCAGCAGAGAAATCAATGAGCAGTTCTTC,CASREINEQFF,.,11,few,TRBJ2-1,TRBV6-1
TGTGCCAGCGGGCTAGCGGTCTACAATGAGCAGTTCTTC,CASGLAVYNEQFF,TRBD2,13,few,TRBJ2-1,TRBV6-2/TRBV6-3
TGTGCCAGCAGATCCCCTAGCGGGGGGGCGAATGAGCAGTTCTTC,CASRSPSGGANEQFF,TRBD2,15,many,TRBJ2-1,TRBV27
TGCAGCGTCCACCTAGCGGGGGCCTCCTACGAGCAGTACTTC,CSVHLAGASYEQYF,TRBD2,14,many,TRBJ2-7,TRBV29-1
TGCAGTGCTAGGGGGGCGGGGGGATACAATGAGCAGTTCTTC,CSARGAGGYNEQFF,TRBD2,14,.,TRBJ2-1,TRBV20-1